This T cell receptor beta chain was recorded in a study of technical replicates of blood from a few donors (dated by TCRdb to between 2016 and 2019). As regards this clone: No antigen is known for it. No much larger clone exists at a distance of one base, and base qualities are not known.

The library was produced with the immunoSEQ multiplex PCR assay. The immuneACCESS repertoire file appears here via TCRdb, limited to in-frame rearrangements. These files lack a portion of the clones; in checked studies, under half of the deficit traces to unresolved V genes, and the cause of the others is not known. The table for this sample lists 74,000 or so clones; roughly 91% of them were counted only once. Of the sample, about 0.38% falls within the top ten clones. This clonotype was obtained from a human donor in good health. The sample consisted of T cells isolated from PBMCs.

The CDR3 amino acid sequence is: CASSRTGDGNIQYF. The DNA is TGTGCCAGCAGCAGGACAGGGGATGGAAACATTCAGTACTTC. This chain is built from TRBV27 and TRBJ2-4; TRBD1 agrees with 9 junctional bases. The germline V gene (reference sequence) supplies CDR1 MNHEY and CDR2 SMNVEV. V trim: 6 bases; J trim: 6 bases; unmatched bases: 6. The CDR3 holds 14 amino acids from the cysteine to the phenylalanine. The read is trimmed to its CDR3 DNA, 42 bases read in frame from base 1.